This T cell receptor beta chain stems from a study of identical twins. The V end lost 3 bases, the J end lost 1 base, and 12 bases lay between the germline ends. CDR3 length equals 14 residues. Per the germline V gene, CDR1 is DFQATT and CDR2 is SNEGSKA (reference sequence). From the 5' RACE reads, TCRdb called clonotypes with MiXCR, one entry per CDR3 protein. This sample has around 340,000 distinct CDR3 sequences, with 7% to 9.5% found just once. The receptor was derived from a woman between 50 and 59 years old in good health. The sequencing input was naive T cells sorted from blood. V is TRBV20-1 and J is TRBJ2-5; a possible D gene is TRBD1 (6 bases). Written as DNA, the CDR3 is TGCAGTGCTAGCCCCAGGGGTGCCCAAGAGACCCAGTACTTC. It is translated as CSASPRGAQETQYF.